This T cell receptor (beta chain) was profiled in a study of blood T cell repertoires in COVID-19. About the research overall: Sites in the United States, Italy and Spain provided acute and convalescent COVID-19 samples. Sources were T cells, B-cell-depleted T cells, or PBMCs; the material itself was cDNA or gDNA.

Germline lookup yields CDR1 KGHDR and CDR2 SFDVKD. V lost 3 bases, J lost 0 bases, and 4 bases stayed unmatched. This CDR3 region has 16 residues. TCRdb keeps only in-frame clones here, not all; method: immunoSEQ multiplex PCR. The table shows over 200,000 clones, with approximately 90% occurring only once. This chain links TRBV24-1 with TRBJ2-1, with 7 bases aligning to TRBD1. This clonotype was sampled from a man aged 30-40 years with COVID-19, enrolled during active disease. The sequenced material came from peripheral blood. This chain's CDR3 is CATSDGDSISYNEQFF. The DNA for the CDR3 is TGTGCCACCAGTGATGGGGACAGTATCTCCTACAATGAGCAGTTCTTC.